This T cell receptor beta chain was retrieved from a study of CD8+ T cells in alopecia areata. The wider study: Among treated patients, oral tofacitinib was administered at 5 to 10 mg twice daily. It was 6 to 18 months of tofacitinib, and then there were 6 months off drug.

The sequencing template was cDNA reverse transcribed from extracted RNA. Here immunoSEQ multiplex PCR was the method, and the copy in TCRdb shows in-frame clones only, minus some. This sample carries around 160,000 clones, more than 75% of them seen once, and the ten largest clones take about 15%. This CDR3 contains 13 residues. Losses at the gene ends were 6 bases for V and 1 base for J; bases not matched to a gene: 5. Germline V gene sequence: CDR1 SQVTM, CDR2 ANQGSEA. Specimen: CD8+ T cells sorted from blood, collected at week 0. This chain uses TRBV29-1 with TRBJ1-1, with 7 bases matching TRBD1. The clonotype originates from a human donor with alopecia areata. This CDR3 is CSVRDRENTEAFF. The DNA of the CDR3 is TGCAGCGTGCGGGACAGAGAGAACACTGAAGCTTTCTTT.